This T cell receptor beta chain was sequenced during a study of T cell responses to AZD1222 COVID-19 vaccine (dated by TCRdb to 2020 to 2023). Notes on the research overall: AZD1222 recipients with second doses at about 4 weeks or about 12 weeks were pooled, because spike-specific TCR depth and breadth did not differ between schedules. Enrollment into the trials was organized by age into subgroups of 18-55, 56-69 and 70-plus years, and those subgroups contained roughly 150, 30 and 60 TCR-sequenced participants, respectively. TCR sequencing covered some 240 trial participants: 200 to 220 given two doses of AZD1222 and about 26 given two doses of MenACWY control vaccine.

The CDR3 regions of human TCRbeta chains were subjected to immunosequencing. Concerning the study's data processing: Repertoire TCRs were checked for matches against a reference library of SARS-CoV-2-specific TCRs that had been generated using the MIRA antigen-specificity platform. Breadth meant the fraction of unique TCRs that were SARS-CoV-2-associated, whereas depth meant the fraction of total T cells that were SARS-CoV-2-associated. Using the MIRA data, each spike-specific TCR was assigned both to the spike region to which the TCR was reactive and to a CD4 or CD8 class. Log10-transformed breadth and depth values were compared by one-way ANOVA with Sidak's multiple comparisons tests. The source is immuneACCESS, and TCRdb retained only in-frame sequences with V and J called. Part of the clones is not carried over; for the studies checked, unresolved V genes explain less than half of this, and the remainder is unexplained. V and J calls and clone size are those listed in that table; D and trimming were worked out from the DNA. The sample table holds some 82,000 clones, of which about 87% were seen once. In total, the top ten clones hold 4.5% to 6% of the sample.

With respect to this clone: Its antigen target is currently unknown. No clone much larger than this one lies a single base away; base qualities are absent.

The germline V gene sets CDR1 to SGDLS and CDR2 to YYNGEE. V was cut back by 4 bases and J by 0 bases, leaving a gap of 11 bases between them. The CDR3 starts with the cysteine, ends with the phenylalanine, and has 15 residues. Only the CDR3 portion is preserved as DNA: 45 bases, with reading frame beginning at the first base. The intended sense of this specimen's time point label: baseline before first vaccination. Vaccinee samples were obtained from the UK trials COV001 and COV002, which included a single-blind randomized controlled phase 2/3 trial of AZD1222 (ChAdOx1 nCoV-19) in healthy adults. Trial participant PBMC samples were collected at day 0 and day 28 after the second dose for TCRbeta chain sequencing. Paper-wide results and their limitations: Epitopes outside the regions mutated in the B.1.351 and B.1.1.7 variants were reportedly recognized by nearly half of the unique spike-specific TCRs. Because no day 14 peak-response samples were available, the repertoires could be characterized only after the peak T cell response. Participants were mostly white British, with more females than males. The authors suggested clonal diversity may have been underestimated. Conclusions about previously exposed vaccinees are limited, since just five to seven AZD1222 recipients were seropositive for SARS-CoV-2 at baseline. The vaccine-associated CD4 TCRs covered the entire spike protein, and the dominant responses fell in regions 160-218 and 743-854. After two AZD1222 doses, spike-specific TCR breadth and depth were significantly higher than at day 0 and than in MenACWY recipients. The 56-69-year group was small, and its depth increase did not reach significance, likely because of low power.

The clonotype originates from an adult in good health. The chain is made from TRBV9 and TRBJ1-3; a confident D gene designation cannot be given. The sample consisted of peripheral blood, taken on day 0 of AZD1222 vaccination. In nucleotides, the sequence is TGTGCCAGCAGCCCCGGACCTAACTCTGGAAACACCATATATTTT. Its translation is CASSPGPNSGNTIYF. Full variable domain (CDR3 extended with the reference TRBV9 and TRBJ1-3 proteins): DSGVTQTPKHLITATGQRVTLRCSPRSGDLSVYWYQQSLDQGLQFLIQYYNGEERAKGNILERFSAQQFPDLHSELNLSSLELGDSALYFCASSPGPNSGNTIYFGEGSWLTVV.